The sequence of this T cell receptor (beta chain) was determined in a study of regulatory T cells in long-lasting Graves disease. This clonotype was recorded at least ten times. What it binds is not known. Arm-PCR with iRepertoire HTBI primers amplified the CDR3 regions for these TCR beta libraries. TCRdb reanalysed the multiplex PCR reads using MiXCR and keeps one entry per CDR3 protein. The table includes 400,000 to 500,000 distinct CDR3 sequences, roughly a fifth detected once. Time point specified: persistent/refractory GD, antithyroid drugs over 5 years with positive TRAb. With RNA extracted from PBMCs as input, the TCR library was made. V dropped 4 bases and J dropped 2; count of bases not matched to a gene: 2. The CDR3 has 14 amino acids. Germline V CDR1 and CDR2: SQVTM, ANQGSEA. Whole-study results and caveats: TRBV28, TRBJ1-2 and TRBJ2-5 were segments that persistent disease favored. TCR diversity was lower in persistent Graves' patients (versus newly diagnosed ones).

V usage is TRBV29-1 and J usage is TRBJ2-7; 13 nucleotides align to TRBD2. The receptor was derived from a female donor with Graves disease. The source material was peripheral blood mononuclear cells (PBMCs), sampled when the disease was refractory, from a patient treated with antithyroid drugs. CDR3 DNA sequence: TGCAGCGTTGCTGGACTAGCGGGAGCCTACGAGCAGTACTTC. Translated, it gives CSVAGLAGAYEQYF.